Listed below are T cell receptor beta chains from one sample, sequenced in a study of blood T cell repertoires in COVID-19. Some clones are missing from TCRdb's copy, which holds only in-frame ones; the method was immunoSEQ multiplex PCR. Among about 250,000 clones listed, around 89% were seen once. The specimen sequenced was peripheral blood. The receptors were gathered from a man between 25 and 39 years old with acute or convalescent COVID-19. Both conserved end residues are part of each CDR3. The order of the fields is D gene, J gene, V gene, clone size, CDR3 DNA, CDR3 protein. The D gene is left open where the match is weak. Clone size is not always given. Where it is, it says once, few, many or a class for expanded clones.

D: -; J: TRBJ1-1; V: TRBV5-5; size: -; DNA: TGTGCCAGCAGCTATTTGACAGTCACTGAAGCTTTCTTT; CDR3: CASSYLTVTEAFF
D: -; J: TRBJ1-5; V: TRBV5-1; size: -; DNA: TGCGCCAGCAGCTTGGGGCCAGGGAGGTCGAGCAATCAGCCCCAGCATTTT; CDR3: CASSLGPGRSSNQPQHF
D: -; J: TRBJ1-2; V: TRBV28; size: few; DNA: TGTGCCAGCATCGGGCGAAACAGGGCCTATGGCTACACCTTC; CDR3: CASIGRNRAYGYTF
D: -; J: TRBJ1-2; V: TRBV30; size: few; DNA: TGTGCCTGGAGTCGGGGGTACGACTATGGCTACACCTTC; CDR3: CAWSRGYDYGYTF
D: -; J: TRBJ1-2; V: TRBV6-5; size: -; DNA: TGTGCCAGCAGTTACCAGGGAGGGGACTATGGCTACACCTTC; CDR3: CASSYQGGDYGYTF
D: -; J: TRBJ1-2; V: TRBV18; size: -; DNA: TGTGCCAGCTCACCCATTGCGGAGGCAGTCTATGGCTACACCTTC; CDR3: CASSPIAEAVYGYTF
D: TRBD1; J: TRBJ1-1; V: TRBV28; size: -; DNA: TGTGCCAGCAGCCGAACAGGGGTTGGGGACACTGAAGCTTTCTTT; CDR3: CASSRTGVGDTEAFF
D: -; J: TRBJ2-7; V: TRBV19; size: -; DNA: TGTGCCAGTAGTATAGCCAACCAGGGATCCGAGCAGTACTTC; CDR3: CASSIANQGSEQYF
D: -; J: TRBJ1-3; V: TRBV9; size: once; DNA: TGTGCCAGCAGCGTAGACGGTCACTCTGGAAACACCATATATTTT; CDR3: CASSVDGHSGNTIYF
D: TRBD1; J: TRBJ1-4; V: TRBV7-2; size: few; DNA: TGTGCCAGCAGCTTTGGACAGGGGGCTCTTCCAACTAATGAAAAACTGTTTTTT; CDR3: CASSFGQGALPTNEKLFF
D: -; J: TRBJ1-4; V: TRBV6-5; size: -; DNA: TGTGCCAGCAGTCCGACAGAGGCTAATGAAAAACTGTTTTTT; CDR3: CASSPTEANEKLFF
D: TRBD1; J: TRBJ1-2; V: TRBV3-1/TRBV3-2; size: -; DNA: TGTGCCAGCAGCCAAGATAACAGGGGCTATGGCTACACCTTC; CDR3: CASSQDNRGYGYTF
D: -; J: TRBJ2-5; V: TRBV6-2/TRBV6-3; size: -; DNA: TGTGCCAGCCGCCCCCCGTTGGGGGGGGGCGTCACGGAGACCCAGTACTTC; CDR3: CASRPPLGGGVTETQYF
D: TRBD1; J: TRBJ1-4; V: TRBV5-1; size: -; DNA: TGCGCCAGCAGCAAGATGCAGGGGGGAGGTCATGCAACTAATGAAAAACTGTTTTTT; CDR3: CASSKMQGGGHATNEKLFF
D: TRBD1; J: TRBJ1-6; V: TRBV6-5; size: -; DNA: TGTGCCAGCAGTCGCAGGACAGGGGACTCACCCCTCCACTTT; CDR3: CASSRRTGDSPLHF
D: -; J: TRBJ2-1; V: TRBV6-2/TRBV6-3; size: -; DNA: TGTGCCAGCAGTTACTCGACCGGGGTCTCCTACAATGAGCAGTTCTTC; CDR3: CASSYSTGVSYNEQFF
D: TRBD2; J: TRBJ2-7; V: TRBV7-2; size: -; DNA: TGTGCCAGCAGCTTAGCAGCGGGAGTCCCCTACGAGCAGTACTTC; CDR3: CASSLAAGVPYEQYF
D: -; J: TRBJ1-6; V: TRBV5-1; size: -; DNA: TGCGCCAGCAGCCCTAACCCGGGGTTGGGAGTGGGTTCACCCCTCCACTTT; CDR3: CASSPNPGLGVGSPLHF
D: TRBD1; J: TRBJ1-5; V: TRBV12-3/TRBV12-4; size: -; DNA: TGTGCCAGCAGTTTGACAGGGAATCAGCCCCAGCATTTT; CDR3: CASSLTGNQPQHF
D: -; J: TRBJ2-2; V: TRBV28; size: -; DNA: TGTGCCAGCAGTTTAGGTTCGGGCACCGGGGAGCTGTTTTTT; CDR3: CASSLGSGTGELFF
D: -; J: TRBJ2-2; V: TRBV7-2; size: -; DNA: TGTGCCAGCAGCTCTCAGGGGTACGGGGAGCTGTTTTTT; CDR3: CASSSQGYGELFF
D: -; J: TRBJ1-2; V: TRBV5-4; size: -; DNA: TGTGCCAGCAGCTTGGAGGGGCACTATGGCTACACCTTC; CDR3: CASSLEGHYGYTF
D: TRBD2; J: TRBJ2-1; V: TRBV6-6; size: -; DNA: TGTGCCAGCAGACCACTAGCGTCGGACTCCTACAATGAGCAGTTCTTC; CDR3: CASRPLASDSYNEQFF